This TCR beta chain was identified during a study of blood T cell repertoires in COVID-19. The CDR3 totals 16 residues. V was cut by 1 base and J by 0 bases, with 10 bases left in between. Germline V gives CDR1 SGHTA, CDR2 FQGNSA. Using immunoSEQ multiplex PCR, the repertoire was profiled, and TCRdb retains in-frame clones only, with some absent. The profile shows around 300,000 clones, 88% of them singletons. This chain joins TRBV7-2 and TRBJ1-5; D not resolved. This sequence was found in a woman in her fifties or sixties who had recovered from COVID-19. Sequenced sample: PBMCs or T cells enriched from blood (not recorded which). In DNA form, the CDR3 reads TGTGCCAGCAGCTTAGGTTTCAGAAATAGCAATCAGCCCCAGCATTTT. Amino acid sequence: CASSLGFRNSNQPQHF.